The rows below give T cell receptor beta chains drawn from one sample of a study of T cell responses to AZD1222 COVID-19 vaccine. Repertoires were generated with immunoSEQ multiplex PCR, while TCRdb's copy carries only in-frame clones and drops some. The sample includes roughly 90,000 clones, roughly 90% of them seen just once. The sequencing here drew on peripheral blood, taken 28 days after the second AZD1222 dose. The receptors shown here come from an adult who received the AZD1222 COVID-19 vaccine. The CDR3 runs from the conserved cysteine through the conserved F or W. A D gene is named only where the DNA matches it firmly. Clone size is shown for a subset of rows, as once, few, many or a class of expanded clone.

j_call d_call v_call clone_size cdr3_nt cdr3_aa
TRBJ1-4 TRBD1 TRBV7-9 - TGTGCCAGCAGCTTAGTGCCCCCAGGGGGTGAAAAACTGTTTTTT CASSLVPPGGEKLFF
TRBJ1-2 TRBD1 TRBV29-1 - TGCAGCGTCGACCCCCGGGACAGGGGAACTAGTGGCTACACCTTC CSVDPRDRGTSGYTF
TRBJ2-7 TRBD1 TRBV11-2 - TGTGCCAGCAGCCCCTGGACCCGTCGACAGGGTAACGAGCAGTACTTC CASSPWTRRQGNEQYF
TRBJ2-7 - TRBV4-3 - TGCGCCAGCAGCCAAGGTGCGCAGTACGAGCAGTACTTC CASSQGAQYEQYF
TRBJ2-7 TRBD1 TRBV4-1 - TGCGCCAGCAGCCACCGGGGACAGAGCTACGAGCAGTACTTC CASSHRGQSYEQYF
TRBJ2-7 - TRBV3-1/TRBV3-2 - TGTGCCAGCAGCCAAGATATTGGGACGGAGACCTACGAGCAGTACTTC CASSQDIGTETYEQYF
TRBJ2-2 - TRBV20-1 - TGCAGTGCTAGTAGGCAGGGGAACACCGGGGAGCTGTTTTTT CSASRQGNTGELFF
TRBJ2-6 TRBD2 TRBV7-6 - TGTGCCAGCAGCACCGTAGCGGGGGCCCACTCTGGGGCCAACGTCCTGACTTTC CASSTVAGAHSGANVLTF
TRBJ1-1 - TRBV12-3/TRBV12-4 - TGTGCCAGCAGCCTAAATAAGAACACTGAAGCTTTCTTT CASSLNKNTEAFF
TRBJ1-1 TRBD1 TRBV4-1 - TGCGCCAGCAGCCACCGGACAGGGGGGGATGAAGCTTTCTTT CASSHRTGGDEAFF
TRBJ2-2 - TRBV4-1 once TGCGCCAGCCGACTTGTGGGGGCGAACACCGGGGAGCTGTTTTTT CASRLVGANTGELFF
TRBJ1-2 TRBD1 TRBV10-2 - TGCGCCAGCAGTGACCAGGGGGCACCCACGTTCGTGTATGGCTACACCTTC CASSDQGAPTFVYGYTF
TRBJ1-1 - TRBV19 - TGTGCCAGTAGACCTCTATGGGGCATGAACACTGAAGCTTTCTTT CASRPLWGMNTEAFF
TRBJ2-1 TRBD2 TRBV27 - TGTGCCAGCAGTCCCACAGCGGGGGGGCAAAACAATGAGCAGTTCTTC CASSPTAGGQNNEQFF
TRBJ2-5 - TRBV24-1 - TGTGCCACCAGTGACGGATCAGGGGAGACCCAGTACTTC CATSDGSGETQYF
TRBJ2-3 - TRBV30 - TGTGCCTGGCAAAGGGGGACTAGCACAGATACGCAGTATTTT CAWQRGTSTDTQYF